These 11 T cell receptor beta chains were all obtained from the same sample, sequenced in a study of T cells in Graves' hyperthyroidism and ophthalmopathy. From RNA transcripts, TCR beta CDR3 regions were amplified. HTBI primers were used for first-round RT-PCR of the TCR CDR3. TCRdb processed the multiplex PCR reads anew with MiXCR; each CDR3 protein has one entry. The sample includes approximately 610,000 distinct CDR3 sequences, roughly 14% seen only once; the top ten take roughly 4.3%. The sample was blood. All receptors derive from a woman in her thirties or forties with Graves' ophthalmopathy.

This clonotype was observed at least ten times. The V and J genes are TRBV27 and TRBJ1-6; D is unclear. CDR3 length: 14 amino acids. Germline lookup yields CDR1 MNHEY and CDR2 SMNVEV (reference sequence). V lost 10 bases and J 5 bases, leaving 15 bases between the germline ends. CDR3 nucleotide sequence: TGTGCCACCGCAAACGGAGAGGATAATTCACCCCTCCACTTT. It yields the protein CATANGEDNSPLHF.

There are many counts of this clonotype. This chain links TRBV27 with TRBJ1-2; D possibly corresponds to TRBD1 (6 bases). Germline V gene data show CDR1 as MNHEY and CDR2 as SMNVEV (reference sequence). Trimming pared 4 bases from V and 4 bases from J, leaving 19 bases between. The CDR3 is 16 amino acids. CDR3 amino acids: CASSSLGGGAIYGYTF. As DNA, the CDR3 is TGTGCCAGCAGTTCCCTGGGCGGGGGCGCAATCTATGGCTACACCTTC.

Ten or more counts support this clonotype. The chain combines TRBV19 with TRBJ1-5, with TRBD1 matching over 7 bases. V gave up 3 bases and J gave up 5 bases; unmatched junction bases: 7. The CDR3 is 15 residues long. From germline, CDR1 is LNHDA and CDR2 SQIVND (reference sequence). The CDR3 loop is CASSIIRGTDQPQHF. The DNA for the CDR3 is TGTGCCAGTAGTATTATTCGTGGGACAGATCAGCCCCAGCATTTT.

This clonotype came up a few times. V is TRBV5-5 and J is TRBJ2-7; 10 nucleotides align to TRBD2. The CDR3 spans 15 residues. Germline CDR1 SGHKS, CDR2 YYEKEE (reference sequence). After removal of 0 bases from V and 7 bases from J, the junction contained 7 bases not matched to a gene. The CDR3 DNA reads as TGTGCCAGCAGCTTGGCGTCGCTAGCGGGAGTGGAGCAGTACTTC. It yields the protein CASSLASLAGVEQYF.

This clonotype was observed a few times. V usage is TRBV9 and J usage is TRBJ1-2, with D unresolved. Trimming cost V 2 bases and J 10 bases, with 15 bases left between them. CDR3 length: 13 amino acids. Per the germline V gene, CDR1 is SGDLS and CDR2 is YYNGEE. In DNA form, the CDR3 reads TGTGCCAGCAGCGTTGGGGATTCGGGAATCTACACCTTC. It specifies CASSVGDSGIYTF.

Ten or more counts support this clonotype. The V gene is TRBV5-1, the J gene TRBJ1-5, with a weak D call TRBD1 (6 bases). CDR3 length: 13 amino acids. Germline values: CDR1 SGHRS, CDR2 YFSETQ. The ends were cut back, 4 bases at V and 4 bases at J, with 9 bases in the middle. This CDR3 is CASSAGQNQPQHF. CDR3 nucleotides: TGCGCCAGCAGCGCTGGACAGAATCAGCCCCAGCATTTT.

The CDR3 loop reads CASSETTGGVYGYTF. CDR3 nucleotide sequence: TGTGCCAGCAGTGAAACGACAGGGGGCGTCTATGGCTACACCTTC. The V and J genes are TRBV6-1 and TRBJ1-2; 10 nucleotides match TRBD1. There are 15 residues in the CDR3. Unmatched junction bases numbered 4, after V lost 2 bases and J lost 4 bases. Germline assignment: CDR1 MNHNS and CDR2 SASEGT.

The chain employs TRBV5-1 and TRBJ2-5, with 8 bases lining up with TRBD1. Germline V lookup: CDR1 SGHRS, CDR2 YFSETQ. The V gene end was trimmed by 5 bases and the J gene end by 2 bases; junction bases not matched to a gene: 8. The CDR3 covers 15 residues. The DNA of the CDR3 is TGCGCCAGCAGGCGGACCGGGACAGGACAAGAGACCCAGTACTTC. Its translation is CASRRTGTGQETQYF.

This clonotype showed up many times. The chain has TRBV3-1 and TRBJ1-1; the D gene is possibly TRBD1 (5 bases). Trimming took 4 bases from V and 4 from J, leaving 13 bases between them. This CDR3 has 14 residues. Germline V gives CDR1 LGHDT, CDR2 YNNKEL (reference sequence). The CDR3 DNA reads TGTGCCAGCAGCCCTCTCGGGGGGTCCACTGAAGCTTTCTTT. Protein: CASSPLGGSTEAFF.

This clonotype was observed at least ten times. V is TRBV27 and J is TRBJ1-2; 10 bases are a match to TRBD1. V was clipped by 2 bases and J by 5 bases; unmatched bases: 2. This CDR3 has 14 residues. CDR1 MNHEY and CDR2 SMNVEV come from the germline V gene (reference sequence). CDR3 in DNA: TGTGCCAGCAGTTTAATGGGACAGGGGTATGGCTACACCTTC. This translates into CASSLMGQGYGYTF.

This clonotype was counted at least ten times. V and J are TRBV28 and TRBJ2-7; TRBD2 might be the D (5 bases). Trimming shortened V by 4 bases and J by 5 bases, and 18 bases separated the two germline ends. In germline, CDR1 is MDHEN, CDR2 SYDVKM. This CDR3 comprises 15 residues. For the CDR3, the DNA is TGTGCCAGCAGTTCCCCCCGAGCGGCCATCCACGAGCAGTACTTC. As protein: CASSSPRAAIHEQYF.